This T cell receptor (beta chain) was recorded in a study of regulatory T cells in long-lasting Graves disease. Time point denoted: newly diagnosed GD, antithyroid drugs for less than 3 months. RNA isolated from PBMCs was used to make the TCR library. The authors built TCR beta libraries using iRepertoire HTBI primers and Arm-PCR of CDR3 regions. From the multiplex PCR reads, TCRdb called clonotypes with MiXCR, one entry per CDR3 protein. The table records 500,000 to 700,000 distinct CDR3 sequences, about 15% of them present only once. Another study also made use of these data, one on T cells in Graves' hyperthyroidism and ophthalmopathy.

The input for sequencing was peripheral blood mononuclear cells (PBMCs), taken at new diagnosis, from a patient treated with antithyroid drugs. This clonotype originated in a woman aged 30 to 39 with Graves disease.

This CDR3 is CASSILTSVRSYNEQFF. DNA of the CDR3: TGTGCCAGTAGTATCCTTACTAGCGTGCGCTCCTACAATGAGCAGTTCTTC. The rearrangement joins TRBV19 to TRBJ2-1; 7 bases line up with TRBD2. Trimming at V came to 3 bases and at J to 0 bases, leaving 8 bases not matched to a gene. Per germline, CDR1 LNHDA and CDR2 SQIVND (reference sequence). The CDR3 is 17 residues long.